A single sample is the source of the 11 T cell receptor beta chains below, sequenced in a study of T cells in Graves' hyperthyroidism and ophthalmopathy. Researchers amplified the TCR beta CDR3 regions from RNA transcripts. A first-round RT-PCR of the TCR CDR3 used the HTBI primer set. MiXCR was run by TCRdb on the multiplex PCR reads, yielding one entry per CDR3 protein. The data contain nearly 750,000 distinct CDR3 sequences, 35% of them singletons. Source material: blood. Source of these receptors: a woman aged 40 to 55 with Graves' hyperthyroidism.

This clonotype was counted many times. The chain uses TRBV20-1 and TRBJ2-5; 8 bases map to TRBD1. The CDR3 is 13 amino acids. Per germline, CDR1 DFQATT and CDR2 SNEGSKA (reference sequence). J was trimmed by 5 bases and V by 3 bases; bases with no gene match: 5. DNA of the CDR3: TGCAGTGCTAGCTGGACAGGGCGTGAGACCCAGTACTTC. It translates to CSASWTGRETQYF.

There are many counts of this clonotype. The J gene is TRBJ2-2, the V gene TRBV24-1; D perhaps matches TRBD2 (5 bases). The V and J ends lost 3 bases and 6 bases respectively, with 13 bases between them. The CDR3 has 15 amino acids. Germline V gene sequence: CDR1 KGHDR, CDR2 SFDVKD. CDR3 sequence (DNA): TGTGCCACCAGTGATAGTTCCCGGGATCCCGGGGAGCTGTTTTTT. It is translated as CATSDSSRDPGELFF.

Sample share makes this clonotype medium-sized. The chain couples TRBV25-1 to TRBJ1-4; TRBD1 agrees at 8 bases. V dropped 1 base and J dropped 8; count of bases not matched to a gene: 3. Germline V CDR1 and CDR2: MGHDK, SYGVNS. The CDR3 extends over 14 amino acids. As DNA, the CDR3 is TGTGCCAGCAGTGAATCCAGGGGGCGGGAAAAACTGTTTTTT. This codes for CASSESRGREKLFF.

This clonotype was observed a few times. The chain has TRBV12-3 or TRBV12-4 and TRBJ1-1; 9 bases agree with TRBD1. The trim removed 5 bases at V and 4 bases at J, leaving 11 bases unmatched. The CDR3 is made up of 16 amino acids. CDR3 nucleotide sequence: TGTGCCAGCAGTCCGGGATACAGGGGGCGGGCCACTGAAGCTTTCTTT. It codes for CASSPGYRGRATEAFF.

This clonotype showed up just a few times. V usage is TRBV7-2 and J usage is TRBJ1-5; D possibly corresponds to TRBD1 (5 bases). The CDR3 is made up of 20 amino acids. V lost 1 base to trimming and J lost 3 bases, with 25 bases between them. Germline V gene sequence: CDR1 SGHTA, CDR2 FQGNSA. CDR3 sequence (DNA): TGTGCCAGCAGCTTAGGACATCTAGTGGTCCCAGGGAGAGTCAATCAGCCCCAGCATTTT. Amino acid sequence: CASSLGHLVVPGRVNQPQHF.

This clonotype was seen repeatedly, ten times or more. The chain uses TRBV20-1 and TRBJ1-1, with a weak D call TRBD1 (5 bases). The CDR3 spans 14 residues. Looked up from germline, CDR1 is DFQATT and CDR2 is SNEGSKA (reference sequence). V gave up 0 bases and J gave up 1 base, with 9 bases separating them. CDR3 amino acids: CSAREGPGNTEAFF. DNA of the CDR3: TGCAGTGCTAGAGAGGGGCCAGGGAACACTGAAGCTTTCTTT.

The CDR3 sequence: CASRGVNQPQHF. DNA of the CDR3: TGTGCCAGCAGGGGGGTCAATCAGCCCCAGCATTTT. The chain links TRBV6-5 to TRBJ1-5; maybe TRBD1 (5 bases). The CDR3 loop spans 12 amino acids. Germline loops: CDR1 MNHEY, CDR2 SVGAGI. V lost 6 bases and J lost 3, with 6 bases in between.

For this clonotype: An end of the junction does not agree with germline; a read error may underlie this. The genes are TRBV10-3 and TRBJ1-1; D ambiguous. Germline V gene data show CDR1 as ENHRY and CDR2 as SYGVKD. This CDR3 region has 17 residues. In DNA form, the CDR3 reads TGTGCCAGCAGTTACGGGTTCTCGAAACTTTTGAACACTGAAGCTTTCTTT. Its translation: CASSYGFSKLLNTEAFF.

The sample holds a few counts of this clonotype. J is TRBJ1-5 and V is TRBV6-2 or TRBV6-3, with 7 bases aligning to TRBD1. With 7 bases clipped from V and 6 bases from J, the junction kept 9 bases outside the gene matches. The germline gives CDR1 MNHEY, CDR2 SVGEGT. The CDR3 has 14 residues. The chain's CDR3 is CASTRDSSGQPQHF. The CDR3 DNA follows: TGTGCCAGCACCAGGGACAGCAGCGGTCAGCCCCAGCATTTT.

This chain joins TRBV7-9 and TRBJ2-5; TRBD2 is a possible D gene (6 bases). Trimming cost V 4 bases and J 2 bases, with 14 bases left between them. This CDR3 is 15 amino acids long. Germline CDR1 reads SEHNR; CDR2 reads FQNEAQ (reference sequence). The CDR3 sequence: CASSSITGEQETQYF. CDR3 coding DNA: TGTGCCAGCAGCTCCATTACGGGGGAGCAAGAGACCCAGTACTTC.

The chain couples TRBV18 to TRBJ1-2, with D maybe TRBD1 (5 bases). The ends were cut back, 2 bases at V and 11 bases at J, with 12 bases in the middle. CDR1 and CDR2 (germline): KGHSH, LQKENI. This CDR3 region has 12 residues. The CDR3 is CASSPGPKGYTF. The DNA for the CDR3 is TGTGCCAGCTCACCAGGGCCGAAGGGGTACACCTTC. Using reference TRBV18 and TRBJ1-2 for the parts outside the CDR3, the full variable domain is NAGVMQNPRHLVRRRGQEARLRCSPMKGHSHVYWYRQLPEEGLKFMVYLQKENIIDESGMPKERFSAEFPKEGPSILRIQQVVRGDSAAYFCASSPGPKGYTFGSGTRLTVV.